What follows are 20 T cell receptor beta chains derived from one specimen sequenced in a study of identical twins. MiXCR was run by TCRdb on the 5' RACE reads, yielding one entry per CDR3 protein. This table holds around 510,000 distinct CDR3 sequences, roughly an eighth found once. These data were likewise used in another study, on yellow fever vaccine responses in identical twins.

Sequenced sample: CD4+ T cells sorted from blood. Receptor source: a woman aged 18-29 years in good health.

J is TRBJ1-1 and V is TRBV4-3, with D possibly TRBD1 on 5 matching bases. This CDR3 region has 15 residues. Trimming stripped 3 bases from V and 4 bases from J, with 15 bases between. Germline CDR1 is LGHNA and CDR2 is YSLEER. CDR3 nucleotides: TGCGCCAGCAGCCAGACGGGACGGGCGAGCACTGAAGCTTTCTTT. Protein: CASSQTGRASTEAFF.

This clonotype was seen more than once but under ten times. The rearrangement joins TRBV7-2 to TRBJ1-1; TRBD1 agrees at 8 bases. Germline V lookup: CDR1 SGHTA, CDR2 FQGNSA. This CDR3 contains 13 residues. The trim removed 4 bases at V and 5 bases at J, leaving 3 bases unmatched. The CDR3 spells CASSSHRGTEAFF. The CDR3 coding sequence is TGTGCCAGCAGCTCCCACAGGGGGACTGAAGCTTTCTTT. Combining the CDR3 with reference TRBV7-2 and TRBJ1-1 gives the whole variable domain GAGVSQSPSNKVTEKGKDVELRCDPISGHTALYWYRQSLGQGLEFLIYFQGNSAPDKSGLPSDRFSAERTGGSVSTLTIQRTQQEDSAVYLCASSSHRGTEAFFGQGTRLTVV.

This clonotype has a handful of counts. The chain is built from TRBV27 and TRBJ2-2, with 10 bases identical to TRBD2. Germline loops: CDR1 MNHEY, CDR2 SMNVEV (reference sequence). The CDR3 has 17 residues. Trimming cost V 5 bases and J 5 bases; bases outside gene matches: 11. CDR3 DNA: TGTGCCAGCAGTCGAAGGACTAGCGGCGTCGGGACCGGGGAGCTGTTTTTT. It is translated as CASSRRTSGVGTGELFF.

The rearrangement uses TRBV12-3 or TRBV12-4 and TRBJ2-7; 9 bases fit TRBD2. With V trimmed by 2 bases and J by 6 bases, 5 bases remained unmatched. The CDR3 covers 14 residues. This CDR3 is CASSLLAGSREQYF. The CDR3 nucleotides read TGTGCCAGCAGTTTACTAGCGGGAAGTCGCGAGCAGTACTTC.

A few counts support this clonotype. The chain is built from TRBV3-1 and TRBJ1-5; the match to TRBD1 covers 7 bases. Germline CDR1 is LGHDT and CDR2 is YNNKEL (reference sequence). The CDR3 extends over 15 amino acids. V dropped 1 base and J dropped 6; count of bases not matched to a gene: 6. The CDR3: CASSQGAGGTQPQHF. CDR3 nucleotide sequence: TGTGCCAGCAGCCAAGGCGCAGGGGGAACTCAGCCCCAGCATTTT.

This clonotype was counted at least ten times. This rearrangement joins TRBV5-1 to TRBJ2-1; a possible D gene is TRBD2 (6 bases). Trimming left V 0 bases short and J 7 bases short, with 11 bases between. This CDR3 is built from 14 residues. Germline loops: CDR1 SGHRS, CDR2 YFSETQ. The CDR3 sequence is CASSLAGGWNEQFF. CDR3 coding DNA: TGCGCCAGCAGCTTGGCCGGGGGTTGGAATGAGCAGTTCTTC.

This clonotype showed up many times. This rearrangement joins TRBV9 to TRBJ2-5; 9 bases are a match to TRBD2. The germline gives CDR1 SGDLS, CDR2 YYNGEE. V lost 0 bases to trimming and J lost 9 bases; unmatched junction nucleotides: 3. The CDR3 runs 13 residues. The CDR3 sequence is CASSVESGGPQYF. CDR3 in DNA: TGTGCCAGCAGCGTAGAAAGCGGGGGGCCCCAGTACTTC.

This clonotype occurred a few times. The DNA of the CDR3 is TGTGCCAGCAGCTTAGGCGCCATCTCCTACGAGCAGTACTTC. This encodes CASSLGAISYEQYF. V usage is TRBV7-9 and J usage is TRBJ2-7, with no clear D. The CDR3 totals 14 residues. Germline V gene sequence: CDR1 SEHNR, CDR2 FQNEAQ (reference sequence). V lost 1 base, J lost 0 bases, and 7 bases lay in between.

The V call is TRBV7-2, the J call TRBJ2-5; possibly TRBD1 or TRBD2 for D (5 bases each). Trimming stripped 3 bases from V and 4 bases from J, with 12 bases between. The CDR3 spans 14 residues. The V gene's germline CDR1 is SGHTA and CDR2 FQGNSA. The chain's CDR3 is CASSFGASGETQYF. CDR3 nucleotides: TGTGCCAGCAGCTTCGGGGCGTCTGGAGAGACCCAGTACTTC.

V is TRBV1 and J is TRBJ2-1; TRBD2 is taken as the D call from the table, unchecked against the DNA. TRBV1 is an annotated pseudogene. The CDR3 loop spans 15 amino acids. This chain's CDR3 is CTSSRRLAGGPGKFF. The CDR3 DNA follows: TGCACCAGCAGCCGCCGACTAGCGGGGGGCCCAGGGAAGTTCTTC.

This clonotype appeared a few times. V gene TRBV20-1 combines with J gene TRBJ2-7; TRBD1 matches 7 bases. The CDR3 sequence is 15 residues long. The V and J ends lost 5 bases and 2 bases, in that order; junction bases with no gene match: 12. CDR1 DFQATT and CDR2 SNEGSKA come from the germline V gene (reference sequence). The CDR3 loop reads CSAETAGTATYEQYF. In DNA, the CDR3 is TGCAGTGCTGAGACTGCCGGGACAGCGACCTACGAGCAGTACTTC.

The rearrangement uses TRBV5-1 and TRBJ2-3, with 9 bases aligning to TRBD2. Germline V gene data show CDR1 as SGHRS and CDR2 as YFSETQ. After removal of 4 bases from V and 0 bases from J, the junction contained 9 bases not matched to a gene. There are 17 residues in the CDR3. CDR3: CASSPLGGGASTDTQYF. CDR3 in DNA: TGCGCCAGCAGCCCCCTGGGCGGGGGGGCGAGCACAGATACGCAGTATTTT. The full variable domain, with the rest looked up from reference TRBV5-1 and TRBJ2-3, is KAGVTQTPRYLIKTRGQQVTLSCSPISGHRSVSWYQQTPGQGLQFLFEYFSETQRNKGNFPGRFSGRQFSNSRSEMNVSTLELGDSALYLCASSPLGGGASTDTQYFGPGTRLTVL.

The CDR3 coding sequence is TGCGCCAGCAGCTTGGGCGGGGGGGCTTTGAATGAGCAGTTCTTC. Translation gives CASSLGGGALNEQFF. The chain recombines TRBV5-1 with TRBJ2-1, with 9 bases that match TRBD2. This CDR3 spans 15 amino acids. Unmatched junction bases numbered 5, after V lost 0 bases and J lost 7 bases. The germline V gene has CDR1 SGHRS and CDR2 YFSETQ.

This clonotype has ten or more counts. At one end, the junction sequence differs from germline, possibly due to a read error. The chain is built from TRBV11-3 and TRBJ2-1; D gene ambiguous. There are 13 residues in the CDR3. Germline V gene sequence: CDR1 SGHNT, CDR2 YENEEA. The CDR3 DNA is TGCGCCAGCAGCTTGGATAACTACAATGAGCAGTTCTTC. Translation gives CASSLDNYNEQFF.

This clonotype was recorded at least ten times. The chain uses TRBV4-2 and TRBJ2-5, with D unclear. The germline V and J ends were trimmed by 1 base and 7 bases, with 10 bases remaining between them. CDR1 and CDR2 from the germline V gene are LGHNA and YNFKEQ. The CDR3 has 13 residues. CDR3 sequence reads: CASSQGAMGTQYF. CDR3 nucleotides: TGTGCCAGCAGCCAAGGTGCAATGGGGACCCAGTACTTC.

The CDR3 reads CASSHRVGNGYTF. The CDR3 nucleotides read TGTGCCAGCAGCCACAGGGTGGGCAATGGCTACACCTTC. This chain connects TRBV3-1 to TRBJ1-2; possible D gene TRBD1, 5 bases. The CDR3 runs 13 residues. Germline V lookup: CDR1 LGHDT, CDR2 YNNKEL (reference sequence). Trimming shortened V by 3 bases and J by 6 bases, and 11 bases separated the two germline ends.

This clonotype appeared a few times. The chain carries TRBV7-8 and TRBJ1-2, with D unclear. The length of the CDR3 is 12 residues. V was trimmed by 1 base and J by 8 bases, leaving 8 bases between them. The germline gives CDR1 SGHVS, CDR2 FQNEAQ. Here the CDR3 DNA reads TGTGCCAGCAGCTTAGACACGGGAGGCTACACCTTC. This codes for CASSLDTGGYTF.

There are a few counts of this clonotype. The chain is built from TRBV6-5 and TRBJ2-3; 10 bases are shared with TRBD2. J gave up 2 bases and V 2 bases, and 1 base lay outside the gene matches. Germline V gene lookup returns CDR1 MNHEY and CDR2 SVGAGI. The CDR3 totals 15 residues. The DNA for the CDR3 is TGTGCCAGCAGTTACACTAGCGGGGTCACAGATACGCAGTATTTT. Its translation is CASSYTSGVTDTQYF.

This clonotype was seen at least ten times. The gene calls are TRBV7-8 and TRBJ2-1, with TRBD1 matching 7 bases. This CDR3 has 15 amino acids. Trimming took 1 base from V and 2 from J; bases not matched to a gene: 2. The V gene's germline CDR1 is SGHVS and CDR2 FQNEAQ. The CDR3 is CASSLDGTAYNEQFF. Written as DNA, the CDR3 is TGTGCCAGCAGCTTAGACGGGACAGCCTACAATGAGCAGTTCTTC.

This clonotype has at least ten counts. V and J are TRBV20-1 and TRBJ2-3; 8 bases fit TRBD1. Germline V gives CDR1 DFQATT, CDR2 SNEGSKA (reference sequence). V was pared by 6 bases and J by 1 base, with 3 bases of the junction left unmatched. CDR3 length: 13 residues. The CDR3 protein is CSASGQGTDTQYF. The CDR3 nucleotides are TGCAGTGCCTCGGGACAGGGCACAGATACGCAGTATTTT.